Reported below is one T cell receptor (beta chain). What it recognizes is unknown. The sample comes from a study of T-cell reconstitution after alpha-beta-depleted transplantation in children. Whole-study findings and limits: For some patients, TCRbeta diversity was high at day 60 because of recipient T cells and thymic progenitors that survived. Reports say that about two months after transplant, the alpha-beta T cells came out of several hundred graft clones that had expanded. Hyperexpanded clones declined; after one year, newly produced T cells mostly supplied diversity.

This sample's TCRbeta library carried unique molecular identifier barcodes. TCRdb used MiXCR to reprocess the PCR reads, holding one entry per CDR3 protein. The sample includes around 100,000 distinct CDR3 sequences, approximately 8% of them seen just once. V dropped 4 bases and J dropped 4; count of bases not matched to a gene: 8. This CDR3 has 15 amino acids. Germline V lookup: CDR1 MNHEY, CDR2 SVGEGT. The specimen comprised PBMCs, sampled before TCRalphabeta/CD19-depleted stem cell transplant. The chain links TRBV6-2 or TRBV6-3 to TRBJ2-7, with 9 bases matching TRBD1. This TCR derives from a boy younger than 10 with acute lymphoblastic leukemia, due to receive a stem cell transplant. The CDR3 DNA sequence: TGTGCCAGCAGTTCCCCCGGGACAGGGACGTACGAGCAGTACTTC. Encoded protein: CASSSPGTGTYEQYF.